This note documents a single TCR beta chain sequence. What it recognizes is unknown. The data derive from a study of PD-1 blockade in classical Hodgkin lymphoma. Study outcomes and limitations: Newly diagnosed patients reportedly had lower baseline TCR diversity than healthy donors. No one has yet defined what causes the repertoire differences, which may be disease activity or prior therapy.

Some clones are missing from TCRdb's copy, which holds only in-frame ones; the method was immunoSEQ multiplex PCR. Counted here are approximately 70,000 clones, about 93% occurring once; the ten biggest clones make up around 2.5%. The J segment lost 2 bases and the V segment lost 4 bases, leaving 5 bases of the junction unmatched. Germline values: CDR1 SGHDN, CDR2 FVKESK. This CDR3 contains 16 residues. Documented time point: newly diagnosed, previously untreated cHL patient sample. The source is a human donor with classical Hodgkin lymphoma. The chain combines TRBV14 with TRBJ2-4; 10 bases are a match to TRBD2. The sample was peripheral blood mononuclear cells (PBMCs). DNA for the CDR3: TGTGCCAGCAGCCCCTTAGCGGGAGGTACCAAAAACATTCAGTACTTC. It is translated as CASSPLAGGTKNIQYF. Looking up the rest from reference TRBV14 and TRBJ2-4 gives the full variable domain: EAGVTQFPSHSVIEKGQTVTLRCDPISGHDNLYWYRRVMGKEIKFLLHFVKESKQDESGMPNNRFLAERTGGTYSTLKVQPAELEDSGVYFCASSPLAGGTKNIQYFGAGTRLSVL.